This passage covers 26 T cell receptor beta chains from one sample sequenced in a study of T cells in localized non-small cell lung cancer (dated by TCRdb to the early 2020s). Library preparation used the immunoSEQ multiplex PCR assay. As stored in TCRdb, this immuneACCESS dataset retains in-frame rearrangements with V and J assigned. A fraction of the clones does not appear; measured against another copy, unresolved V genes explain less than half of the discrepancy, and the remainder lacks a known reason. For this sample there are 800 to 950 clones; about 30% appear just once. The ten biggest clones cover roughly 14% of the sample. Sequences were derived from normal lung tissue next to the tumor, sampled before any cancer treatment. The receptors derive from a female donor of 60 years or more with stage I lung adenocarcinoma.

In its sample, this clone is medium-sized. The V and J genes are TRBV9 and TRBJ1-2; D might be TRBD1 (6 bases). V gave up 6 bases and J gave up 2 bases, with 14 bases separating them. CDR1 is SGDLS and CDR2 is YYNGEE in the germline V gene. CDR3 length: 14 amino acids. CDR3 region: CASIRGRENYGYTF. CDR3 in DNA: TGTGCCAGCATCAGGGGACGGGAAAACTATGGCTACACCTTC.

This clone was found a few times. The rearrangement links TRBV11-3 to TRBJ2-1, with TRBD2 identical over 11 bases. Germline trimming cut 3 bases from V and 7 bases from J; bases unmatched to any gene: 8. Germline V gene lookup returns CDR1 SGHNT and CDR2 YENEEA. CDR3 length: 16 amino acids. Written as DNA, the CDR3 is TGTGCCAGCAGCTTGGCGGGTGCTAGCGGGAGGAATGAGCAGTTCTTC. Its translation: CASSLAGASGRNEQFF.

V usage is TRBV19 and J usage is TRBJ1-4; no clear D. The V and J ends lost 3 bases and 0 bases respectively, with 8 bases between them. The CDR3 length is 15 residues. Germline CDR1 is LNHDA and CDR2 is SQIVND (reference sequence). CDR3 amino acids: CASSMGTATNEKLFF. DNA for the CDR3: TGTGCCAGTAGTATGGGAACCGCAACTAATGAAAAACTGTTTTTT.

This chain links TRBV14 with TRBJ2-5, with 9 bases matching TRBD1. This CDR3 spans 16 amino acids. The junction had 8 bases not matched to a gene; V was cut back by 4 bases and J by 2 bases. Germline V gene data show CDR1 as SGHDN and CDR2 as FVKESK. The CDR3 region is CASSPLLTGGQETQYF. CDR3 DNA sequence: TGTGCCAGCAGCCCCCTGTTGACAGGGGGGCAAGAGACCCAGTACTTC.

This chain links TRBV19 with TRBJ2-7; tentatively, D is TRBD1 or TRBD2 (5 bases each). Trimming removed 3 bases at V and 1 base at J, with 16 bases between. The CDR3 contains 16 residues. Germline CDR1 reads LNHDA; CDR2 reads SQIVND (reference sequence). The CDR3 DNA follows: TGTGCCAGTAGTATGGCTACATCGGGACCATCCTACGAGCAGTACTTC. This codes for CASSMATSGPSYEQYF.

This clone has only a few counts. The CDR3 reads CASSYLDREGTIYF. The CDR3, as DNA: TGTGCCAGCAGCTATCTGGACAGAGAAGGCACCATATATTTT. The V call is TRBV11-3, the J call TRBJ1-3; D might be TRBD1 (6 bases). The length of the CDR3 is 14 residues. CDR1 is SGHNT, CDR2 YENEEA, per germline. V was shortened by 4 bases and J by 9 bases, with 16 bases between the two germline ends.

This chain links TRBV19 with TRBJ1-3; a weak D match, TRBD1 (5 bases). Trimming removed 7 bases from V and 8 bases from J, with 18 bases in between. The CDR3 totals 14 residues. Germline values: CDR1 LNHDA, CDR2 SQIVND (reference sequence). Here the CDR3 reads CASTGQGLGYTIYF. CDR3 coding DNA: TGTGCCAGTACGGGGCAGGGCTTAGGTTACACCATATATTTT.

This clone is judged large. In DNA, the CDR3 is TGTGCCAGCAGCACGACGGGCGGCAATGAAAAACTGTTTTTT. Residues: CASSTTGGNEKLFF. The V and J genes are TRBV9 and TRBJ1-4; no reliable D call. This CDR3 has 14 amino acids. V dropped 4 bases and J dropped 5 bases, with 12 bases sitting between them. Looked up from germline, CDR1 is SGDLS and CDR2 is YYNGEE.

The chain is built from TRBV9 and TRBJ1-4; 9 bases match TRBD1. V lost 3 bases and J lost 7; bases outside the gene matches: 4. The V gene's germline CDR1 is SGDLS and CDR2 YYNGEE. This CDR3 spans 14 amino acids. CDR3 nucleotide sequence: TGTGCCAGCAGCGCGACAGGGGGTAGTGAAAAACTGTTTTTT. Translation: CASSATGGSEKLFF.

The chain employs TRBV6-7 and TRBJ1-1; possibly TRBD1 for D (5 bases). TRBV6-7 is an open reading frame whose function is uncertain. The CDR3 has 11 amino acids. V was shortened by 7 bases and J by 11 bases, with 14 bases between the two germline ends. In DNA, the CDR3 is TGTGCCAGCAAGGAGGGGCCGGGGGCTTTCTTT. Encoded protein: CASKEGPGAFF.

This clone was seen only a few times. Here the CDR3 DNA reads TGCGCCAGCAGCCGATATGGGGGAACTGAAGCTTTCTTT. Protein product: CASSRYGGTEAFF. The genes are TRBV4-1 and TRBJ1-1; possible D gene TRBD1, 5 bases. Germline CDR1 is MGHRA and CDR2 is YSYEKL. Trimming pared 4 bases from V and 5 bases from J, leaving 11 bases between. The CDR3 has 13 residues.

Relative to its sample, this clone is large. The chain combines TRBV11-3 with TRBJ2-5; a weak D match, TRBD2 (6 bases). CDR3 length: 15 residues. The ends were cut back, 4 bases at V and 5 bases at J, with 17 bases in the middle. Germline CDR1 reads SGHNT; CDR2 reads YENEEA. CDR3 sequence reads: CASSSGTPGVETQYF. In DNA, the CDR3 is TGTGCCAGCAGCTCCGGGACTCCGGGGGTGGAGACCCAGTACTTC.

This clone was seen a few times. The chain recombines TRBV11-3 with TRBJ1-6, with no clear D. The CDR3 is made up of 17 amino acids. V gave up 3 bases and J gave up 11 bases, with 23 bases separating them. CDR1 and CDR2 (germline): SGHNT, YENEEA. This CDR3 is CASSLAWVPGPATPLHF. The CDR3 bases are TGTGCCAGCAGCTTGGCCTGGGTACCGGGTCCTGCGACACCCCTCCACTTT.

This clone was counted a few times. This chain joins TRBV6-8 and TRBJ1-3; D gene uncertain. The CDR3 length is 14 residues. In germline, CDR1 is MNHGY, CDR2 SAAAGT. V lost 6 bases, J lost 0 bases, and 9 bases lay in between. Here the CDR3 DNA reads TGTGCCAGCAGCGTCGAACACTCTGGAAACACCATATATTTT. The encoded protein is CASSVEHSGNTIYF.

This clone was seen only a few times. The chain has TRBV19 and TRBJ1-1; D might be TRBD1 (6 bases). Germline CDR1 is LNHDA and CDR2 is SQIVND (reference sequence). V lost 4 bases, J lost 5 bases, and 14 bases lay in between. This CDR3 region has 14 residues. This chain's CDR3 is CASSRIIQGTEAFF. The DNA for the CDR3 is TGTGCCAGTAGTAGAATCATACAGGGTACTGAAGCTTTCTTT.

This clone has only a few counts. The chain couples TRBV6-8 to TRBJ1-5; 9 bases are a match to TRBD1. J was trimmed by 7 bases and V by 7 bases; bases with no gene match: 17. Germline loops: CDR1 MNHGY, CDR2 SAAAGT. This CDR3 has 17 residues. The CDR3 loop reads CASMTSGTGNWYQPQHF. CDR3 sequence (DNA): TGTGCCAGCATGACCTCCGGGACAGGGAATTGGTACCAGCCCCAGCATTTT.

This rearrangement joins TRBV19 to TRBJ1-1, with D hard to call. The CDR3 is 13 amino acids. Looked up from germline, CDR1 is LNHDA and CDR2 is SQIVND (reference sequence). Trimming took 4 bases from V and 8 from J, leaving 14 bases between them. The CDR3 loop is CASSTAGIREAFF. The CDR3 DNA sequence: TGTGCCAGTAGTACAGCGGGCATCAGGGAAGCTTTCTTT.

By its share, this clone is medium-sized. J is TRBJ1-5 and V is TRBV7-2; no definite D call. Between the trimmed V and J ends, which lost 5 bases and 15 bases, there was a span of 20 bases. The CDR3 length is 13 residues. CDR1 is SGHTA and CDR2 is FQGNSA in the germline V gene. The CDR3 spells CASSPQGCKATHF. As DNA, the CDR3 is TGTGCCAGCAGCCCCCAAGGCTGCAAAGCGACGCATTTT.

The gene calls are TRBV7-5 and TRBJ2-7; TRBD1 is the table's D call and was not checked against the DNA. TRBV7-5 is noted as a pseudogene. The CDR3 is 16 amino acids. This chain's CDR3 is CASSANPGQATYEQYF. The DNA for the CDR3 is TGTGCCAGCAGCGCTAATCCGGGACAGGCGACTTACGAGCAGTACTTC.

The rearrangement uses TRBV18 and TRBJ2-1; D gene ambiguous. V lost 2 bases and J lost 0, with 11 bases in between. Germline V gene data show CDR1 as KGHSH and CDR2 as LQKENI. CDR3 length equals 16 residues. The CDR3 coding sequence is TGTGCCAGCTCACCAGCGACTCCTAGCTCCTACAATGAGCAGTTCTTC. Its protein is CASSPATPSSYNEQFF.

The V and J genes are TRBV19 and TRBJ1-2; TRBD1 might be the D (5 bases). The CDR3 length is 12 residues. V shed 5 bases and J shed 2 bases, with 6 bases lying between them. The germline V gene encodes CDR1 LNHDA and CDR2 SQIVND (reference sequence). CDR3 protein: CASSPGNYGYTF. The CDR3, as DNA: TGTGCCAGTAGTCCAGGGAACTATGGCTACACCTTC.

In its sample, this clone is medium-sized. The rearrangement uses TRBV11-3 and TRBJ2-3; TRBD2 is a possible D gene (7 bases). V shed 5 bases and J shed 6 bases, with 21 bases lying between them. The CDR3 is 16 residues long. Per germline, CDR1 SGHNT and CDR2 YENEEA. The CDR3 nucleotides read TGTGCCAGCAGCCGAAGCGCCGGGGGGCGTCAGGATACGCAGTATTTT. Its protein product is CASSRSAGGRQDTQYF.

V usage is TRBV4-1 and J usage is TRBJ1-3; no firm D call. The CDR3 has 16 residues. Germline V lookup: CDR1 MGHRA, CDR2 YSYEKL. Trimming pared 0 bases from V and 2 bases from J, leaving 11 bases between. CDR3 bases: TGCGCCAGCAGCCAAGATCCAACGTATGCTGGAAACACCATATATTTT. It yields the protein CASSQDPTYAGNTIYF.

Sample share makes this clone medium-sized. One end of the junction varies from germline; a read error may be responsible. The chain recombines TRBV11-3 with TRBJ2-1; the match to TRBD1 covers 10 bases. Germline CDR1 is SGHNT and CDR2 is YENEEA. The CDR3 has 17 residues. CDR3 region: CASSLGLGQGGYNEQFF. CDR3 coding DNA: TGTGCTAGCAGCTTAGGACTAGGACAGGGGGGTTACAATGAGCAGTTCTTC.

The chain is built from TRBV30 and TRBJ2-1, with D unclear. The CDR3 has 13 amino acids. Trimming cost V 3 bases and J 5 bases, with 11 bases left between them. Germline V CDR1 and CDR2: GTSNPN, SVGIG (reference sequence). CDR3: CAWSTLTHNEQFF. The CDR3 DNA reads TGTGCCTGGAGCACCCTTACGCACAATGAGCAGTTCTTC.

This clone was detected only a few times. The gene calls are TRBV11-3 and TRBJ2-7; D tentatively fits TRBD1 or TRBD2 (6 bases each). V was pared by 2 bases and J by 0 bases, with 14 bases between. The CDR3 is made up of 16 amino acids. Germline CDR1 reads SGHNT; CDR2 reads YENEEA. CDR3: CASSLRGGTSSYEQYF. In DNA, the CDR3 is TGTGCCAGCAGCTTAAGGGGCGGGACAAGCTCCTACGAGCAGTACTTC.